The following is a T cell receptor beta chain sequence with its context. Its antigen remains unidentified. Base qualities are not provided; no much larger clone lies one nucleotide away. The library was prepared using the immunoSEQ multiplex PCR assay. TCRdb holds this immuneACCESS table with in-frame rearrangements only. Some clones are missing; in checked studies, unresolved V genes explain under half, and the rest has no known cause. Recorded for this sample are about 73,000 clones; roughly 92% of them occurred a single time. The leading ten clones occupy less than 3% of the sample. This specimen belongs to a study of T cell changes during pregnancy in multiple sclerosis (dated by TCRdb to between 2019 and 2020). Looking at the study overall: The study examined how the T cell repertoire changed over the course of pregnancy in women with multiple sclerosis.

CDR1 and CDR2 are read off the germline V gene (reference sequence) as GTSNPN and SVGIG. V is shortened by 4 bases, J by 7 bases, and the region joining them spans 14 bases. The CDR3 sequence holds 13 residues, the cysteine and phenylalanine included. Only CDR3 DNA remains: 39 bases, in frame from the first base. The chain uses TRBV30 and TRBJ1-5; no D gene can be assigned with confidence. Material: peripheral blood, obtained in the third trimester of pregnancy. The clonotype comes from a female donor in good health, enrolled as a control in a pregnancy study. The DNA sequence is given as TGTGCCTGGAACTTGGGAGACAACCAGCCCCAGCATTTT. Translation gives CAWNLGDNQPQHF.